Below, 11 T cell receptor beta chains from the same sample are listed, as sequenced in a study of cytomegalovirus exposure and HLA in healthy donors. The primer mix had 60 Vbeta and 13 Jbeta primers. TCRdb keeps only in-frame clones here, not all; method: immunoSEQ multiplex PCR. In the table there are 190,000 or so clones, roughly 77% of which are singletons. Sequenced input: PBMCs. The origin of the receptors is a male donor in good health and CMV-seropositive.

This chain links TRBV19 with TRBJ2-1; 12 bases are a match to TRBD2. The V segment lost 4 bases and the J segment 4 bases; nucleotides outside the gene matches: 2. The germline V gene has CDR1 LNHDA and CDR2 SQIVND (reference sequence). The CDR3 is 15 residues long. CDR3 protein: CASSSGTSGYNEQFF. The CDR3, as DNA: TGTGCCAGTAGTAGCGGGACTAGCGGGTACAATGAGCAGTTCTTC.

The V gene is TRBV7-2, the J gene TRBJ2-5; 7 nucleotides line up with TRBD2. With 6 bases clipped from V and 5 bases from J, the junction kept 18 bases outside the gene matches. Per germline, CDR1 SGHTA and CDR2 FQGNSA. The length of the CDR3 is 17 residues. The CDR3: CASRYKGQREGVETQYF. CDR3 sequence (DNA): TGTGCCAGCAGGTATAAGGGCCAGCGGGAAGGTGTTGAGACCCAGTACTTC. Drawing the rest from reference TRBV7-2 and TRBJ2-5, the complete variable domain is GAGVSQSPSNKVTEKGKDVELRCDPISGHTALYWYRQSLGQGLEFLIYFQGNSAPDKSGLPSDRFSAERTGGSVSTLTIQRTQQEDSAVYLCASRYKGQREGVETQYFGPGTRLLVL.

The gene calls are TRBV10-3 and TRBJ1-4; the D is unclear. CDR1 and CDR2 (germline): ENHRY, SYGVKD. This CDR3 contains 13 residues. V was shortened by 8 bases and J by 7 bases, with 14 bases between the two germline ends. The CDR3 spells CAIRERQSEKLFF. For the CDR3, the DNA is TGTGCCATCCGAGAGAGGCAAAGTGAAAAACTGTTTTTT.

V usage is TRBV27 and J usage is TRBJ2-7, with a weak D call TRBD1 (5 bases). Germline V CDR1 and CDR2: MNHEY, SMNVEV (reference sequence). Between the trimmed V and J ends, which lost 6 bases and 7 bases, there was a span of 13 bases. The CDR3 totals 12 residues. Here the CDR3 DNA reads TGTGCCAGCAGCCTCCTTAAGGGGGAGCAGTACTTC. Its translation is CASSLLKGEQYF.

V usage is TRBV9 and J usage is TRBJ2-5; perhaps TRBD2 as D (7 bases). V lost 4 bases and J lost 5, with 21 bases in between. The CDR3 runs to 16 residues. Germline CDR1 SGDLS, CDR2 YYNGEE. CDR3 nucleotide sequence: TGTGCCAGCAGCAGGGGGGGGCTAGCGGTGGGGGAGACCCAGTACTTC. Protein: CASSRGGLAVGETQYF.

The chain uses TRBV6-1 and TRBJ1-5; TRBD1 might be the D (6 bases). The CDR3 totals 14 residues. The V and J ends lost 6 bases and 7 bases respectively, with 16 bases between them. The germline gives CDR1 MNHNS, CDR2 SASEGT. CDR3 in DNA: TGTGCCAGCAGCCCCGGGACATTTAAACAGCCCCAGCATTTT. Translating it yields CASSPGTFKQPQHF.

The genes are TRBV29-1 and TRBJ1-2; D is possibly TRBD1 (6 bases). This CDR3 has 16 amino acids. V lost 2 bases, J lost 1 base, and 17 bases lay in between. Germline-derived CDR1 and CDR2 are SQVTM and ANQGSEA. CDR3 in DNA: TGCAGCGTTGAATTACCACTCGGGACAAATAACTATGGCTACACCTTC. This gives the protein CSVELPLGTNNYGYTF.

V is TRBV13 and J is TRBJ1-5, with TRBD1 as a possible D gene (6 bases). V lost 5 bases to trimming and J lost 8 bases, with 34 bases between them. This CDR3 is built from 20 residues. The germline gives CDR1 PRHDT, CDR2 FYEKMQ (reference sequence). The CDR3 is CASSIDRWTCGGRFVKPQHF. As DNA, the CDR3 is TGTGCCAGCAGCATCGACAGGTGGACGTGTGGGGGTCGATTTGTGAAGCCCCAGCATTTT. The whole variable domain, filled in from reference TRBV13 and TRBJ1-5, reads AAGVIQSPRHLIKEKRETATLKCYPIPRHDTVYWYQQGPGQDPQFLISFYEKMQSDKGSIPDRFSAQQFSDYHSELNMSSLELGDSALYFCASSIDRWTCGGRFVKPQHFGDGTRLSIL.

This chain connects TRBV4-2 to TRBJ2-3, with 7 nucleotides matching TRBD2. The CDR3 has 14 residues. The germline gives CDR1 LGHNA, CDR2 YNFKEQ. Losses at the gene ends were 7 bases for V and 4 bases for J; bases not matched to a gene: 8. CDR3 nucleotides: TGTGCCAGCAAAGGGGCGGGGGTTTCAGATACGCAGTATTTT. Residues: CASKGAGVSDTQYF.

This sequence joins TRBV7-9 and TRBJ1-1, with 7 bases lining up with TRBD1. Germline V lookup: CDR1 SEHNR, CDR2 FQNEAQ (reference sequence). This CDR3 has 12 residues. V was pared by 3 bases and J by 8 bases, with 3 bases of the junction left unmatched. The CDR3: CASSLGTVEAFF. The CDR3 coding sequence is TGTGCCAGCAGCTTGGGGACAGTAGAAGCTTTCTTT.

CDR3 DNA: TGTGCCAGCAGCCCAGGGGCATGGGGCGCGAGCACAGATACGCAGTATTTT. Amino acids: CASSPGAWGASTDTQYF. The rearrangement links TRBV6-4 to TRBJ2-3; D is possibly TRBD1 (6 bases). V lost 6 bases, J lost 0 bases, and 19 bases lay in between. The CDR3 consists of 17 residues. Germline-derived CDR1 and CDR2 are MRHNA and SNTAGT.